These 32 T cell receptor beta chains originate from one sample sequenced in a study of cytomegalovirus exposure and HLA in healthy donors. Both 60 Vbeta primers and 13 Jbeta primers went into the PCR. The data were produced by immunoSEQ multiplex PCR, yet TCRdb's version contains in-frame clones alone and is incomplete. The sample yields some 180,000 clones, 77% seen once. Sample: PBMCs. The origin of the receptors is a woman in her fifties or sixties in good health and CMV-seropositive.

V gene TRBV19 combines with J gene TRBJ1-5, with TRBD1 matching 7 bases. Germline V gene data show CDR1 as LNHDA and CDR2 as SQIVND (reference sequence). V shed 5 bases, J shed 6 bases, and the junction held 7 bases outside the gene matches. The CDR3 loop spans 14 amino acids. The CDR3 is CASSPTGPGQPQHF. The CDR3 DNA follows: TGTGCCAGTAGTCCGACAGGGCCAGGTCAGCCCCAGCATTTT.

The chain recombines TRBV28 with TRBJ1-6, with 12 bases aligning to TRBD1. CDR3 length: 17 amino acids. The germline V gene encodes CDR1 MDHEN and CDR2 SYDVKM. V dropped 5 bases and J dropped 6; count of bases not matched to a gene: 8. This CDR3 is CASSTYGTGGLNSPLHF. DNA for the CDR3: TGTGCCAGCAGTACCTATGGGACAGGGGGCCTTAATTCACCCCTCCACTTT.

V is TRBV6-1 and J is TRBJ1-1; the D gene is possibly TRBD1 (5 bases). Germline V gene data show CDR1 as MNHNS and CDR2 as SASEGT. The CDR3 sequence is 15 residues long. V shed 7 bases and J shed 0 bases, with 15 bases lying between them. The CDR3 coding sequence is TGTGCCAGCATGCCAAAGACAGCCTTGAACACTGAAGCTTTCTTT. This codes for CASMPKTALNTEAFF.

V is TRBV28 and J is TRBJ2-7; 8 nucleotides agree with TRBD2. The length of the CDR3 is 15 residues. Germline V gene sequence: CDR1 MDHEN, CDR2 SYDVKM. Losses at the gene ends were 5 bases for V and 0 bases for J; bases not matched to a gene: 6. Written as DNA, the CDR3 is TGTGCCAGCAGTACTAGCGGTCGAAGCTCCTACGAGCAGTACTTC. Its translation is CASSTSGRSSYEQYF. Full variable domain (outside the CDR3, taken from reference TRBV28 and TRBJ2-7): DVKVTQSSRYLVKRTGEKVFLECVQDMDHENMFWYRQDPGLGLRLIYFSYDVKMKEKGDIPEGYSVSREKKERFSLILESASTNQTSMYLCASSTSGRSSYEQYFGPGTRLTVT.

This clone was observed a few times. V gene TRBV7-3 combines with J gene TRBJ2-1; D unclear. Germline loops: CDR1 SGHTA, CDR2 FQGTGA. This CDR3 region has 14 residues. V lost 1 base and J lost 8, with 12 bases in between. The CDR3 DNA reads TGTGCCAGCAGCTTAAGGCCCCCAGGCGATGAGCAGTTCTTC. As protein: CASSLRPPGDEQFF.

J is TRBJ1-5 and V is TRBV19, with D uncertain. Between the trimmed V and J ends, which lost 2 bases and 3 bases, there was a span of 11 bases. Germline V gene lookup returns CDR1 LNHDA and CDR2 SQIVND (reference sequence). The CDR3 loop spans 15 amino acids. The CDR3 loop is CASSINPGPNQPQHF. The CDR3 DNA reads as TGTGCCAGTAGTATAAATCCAGGTCCCAATCAGCCCCAGCATTTT.

The chain combines TRBV4-3 with TRBJ1-1; 9 bases match TRBD1. CDR3 size: 14 residues. The germline V gene has CDR1 LGHNA and CDR2 YSLEER. The V gene end was trimmed by 5 bases and the J gene end by 3 bases; junction bases not matched to a gene: 4. In DNA, the CDR3 is TGCGCCAGCAGCGTCCGGGACAGGGACACTGAAGCTTTCTTT. Translated, it gives CASSVRDRDTEAFF.

V is TRBV19 and J is TRBJ1-1, with TRBD1 as a possible D gene (5 bases). Germline CDR1 LNHDA, CDR2 SQIVND (reference sequence). The CDR3 length is 17 residues. Trimming left V 4 bases short and J 1 base short, with 19 bases between. The CDR3 region is CASSRGQILRGNTEAFF. Here the CDR3 DNA reads TGTGCCAGTAGTAGAGGACAAATCCTCCGAGGGAACACTGAAGCTTTCTTT.

The chain joins TRBV27 to TRBJ1-2, with D uncertain. Trimming removed 6 bases at V and 3 bases at J, with 23 bases between. Germline V CDR1 and CDR2: MNHEY, SMNVEV (reference sequence). This CDR3 contains 17 residues. The DNA of the CDR3 is TGTGCCAGCAGCTCCGGGGTCAGGCCCACCACTGACTATGGCTACACCTTC. It yields the protein CASSSGVRPTTDYGYTF.

Of note for this clone: The same CDR3 is also encoded by other DNA sequences in this sample. The chain joins TRBV18 to TRBJ2-1, with 8 bases aligning to TRBD2. Trimming removed 0 bases from V and 7 bases from J; junction bases left unmatched: 2. This CDR3 contains 14 residues. Germline CDR1 reads KGHSH; CDR2 reads LQKENI. In nucleotides, the CDR3 is TGTGCCAGCTCACCACCCAGCGGGGGTAATGAGCAGTTCTTC. Protein: CASSPPSGGNEQFF.

The chain combines TRBV7-3 with TRBJ2-2; weak D call: TRBD2 (6 bases). The germline CDR1 and CDR2 sequences are SGHTA and FQGTGA. Between the trimmed V and J ends, which lost 6 bases and 8 bases, there was a span of 7 bases. The CDR3 contains 11 residues. CDR3 sequence (DNA): TGTGCCAGCAGTCGGGGGGGGGAGCTGTTTTTT. As protein: CASSRGGELFF.

CDR3 nucleotide sequence: TGTGCCACCAGCGGGCCCCCACCTAACTATGGCTACACCTTC. It is translated as CATSGPPPNYGYTF. This chain joins TRBV15 and TRBJ1-2, with D unclear. V dropped 5 bases and J dropped 0 bases, with 10 bases sitting between them. This CDR3 is built from 14 residues. Germline assignment: CDR1 LNHNV and CDR2 YYDKDF (reference sequence). Full variable domain (missing parts from reference TRBV15 and TRBJ1-2): DAMVIQNPRYQVTQFGKPVTLSCSQTLNHNVMYWYQQKSSQAPKLLFHYYDKDFNNEADTPDNFQSRRPNTSFCFLDIRSPGLGDTAMYLCATSGPPPNYGYTFGSGTRLTVV.

J is TRBJ1-5 and V is TRBV7-9, with D possibly TRBD1 on 5 matching bases. This CDR3 has 16 amino acids. Trimming removed 1 base at V and 4 bases at J, with 14 bases between. CDR1 and CDR2 (germline): SEHNR, FQNEAQ (reference sequence). The CDR3 is CASSLVFGGRNQPQHF. DNA of the CDR3: TGTGCCAGCAGCTTAGTTTTCGGGGGGAGGAATCAGCCCCAGCATTTT.

The gene calls are TRBV27 and TRBJ2-2; D call uncertain. The CDR3 runs 15 residues. Trimming removed 2 bases at V and 4 bases at J, with 11 bases between. Germline CDR1 is MNHEY and CDR2 is SMNVEV (reference sequence). CDR3 protein: CASSLKEPITGELFF. The DNA of the CDR3 is TGTGCCAGCAGTTTAAAAGAGCCCATCACCGGGGAGCTGTTTTTT.

The chain carries TRBV4-1 and TRBJ2-1; TRBD1 agrees at 8 bases. V shed 3 bases and J 2 bases; nucleotides not matched to a gene: 6. Germline CDR1 MGHRA, CDR2 YSYEKL. This CDR3 is built from 16 residues. CDR3 region: CASSHPGQDPYNEQFF. DNA for the CDR3: TGCGCCAGCAGCCATCCGGGACAGGACCCCTACAATGAGCAGTTCTTC.

The chain uses TRBV28 and TRBJ2-7; D remains ambiguous. The CDR3 is 10 residues long. Germline V gives CDR1 MDHEN, CDR2 SYDVKM. V lost 5 bases and J lost 4, with 3 bases in between. The CDR3 is CASSRYEQYF. CDR3 nucleotide sequence: TGTGCCAGCAGTCGTTACGAGCAGTACTTC.

V usage is TRBV19 and J usage is TRBJ1-1, with D maybe TRBD1 (5 bases). The CDR3 is 15 amino acids. Germline V gene lookup returns CDR1 LNHDA and CDR2 SQIVND (reference sequence). V shed 0 bases and J shed 8 bases, with 16 bases lying between them. The DNA for the CDR3 is TGTGCCAGTAGTATAGATGCCAGGGCGGTAGCAGAAGCTTTCTTT. It codes for CASSIDARAVAEAFF.

CDR3 in amino acids: CASSLSTGFNSPLHF. In nucleotides, the CDR3 is TGTGCCAGCAGTTTATCGACAGGGTTTAATTCACCCCTCCACTTT. The chain couples TRBV27 to TRBJ1-6, with TRBD1 identical over 7 bases. V lost 0 bases and J lost 6; bases outside the gene matches: 2. There are 15 residues in the CDR3. Germline CDR1 is MNHEY and CDR2 is SMNVEV (reference sequence).

The V gene is TRBV18, the J gene TRBJ1-5; D is possibly TRBD1 (5 bases). CDR3 size: 15 residues. With 1 base removed from V and 6 bases from J, the gap between germline ends came to 13 bases. Germline V gene data show CDR1 as KGHSH and CDR2 as LQKENI. For the CDR3, the DNA is TGTGCCAGCTCACCACAATCTGGGGCCCGTCAGCCCCAGCATTTT. Protein: CASSPQSGARQPQHF. The full variable domain, completed using reference TRBV18 and TRBJ1-5, is NAGVMQNPRHLVRRRGQEARLRCSPMKGHSHVYWYRQLPEEGLKFMVYLQKENIIDESGMPKERFSAEFPKEGPSILRIQQVVRGDSAAYFCASSPQSGARQPQHFGDGTRLSIL.

CDR3 region: CASSASPGLPSGELFF. DNA for the CDR3: TGTGCCAGCAGCGCGTCCCCGGGACTCCCTTCCGGGGAGCTGTTTTTT. This chain links TRBV9 with TRBJ2-2; the D gene is possibly TRBD2 (6 bases). Per germline, CDR1 SGDLS and CDR2 YYNGEE. V lost 3 bases to trimming and J lost 6 bases, with 18 bases between them. The CDR3 covers 16 residues. The full variable domain, rest sourced from reference TRBV9 and TRBJ2-2, is DSGVTQTPKHLITATGQRVTLRCSPRSGDLSVYWYQQSLDQGLQFLIQYYNGEERAKGNILERFSAQQFPDLHSELNLSSLELGDSALYFCASSASPGLPSGELFFGEGSRLTVL.

This clone was seen a few times. V usage is TRBV6-1 and J usage is TRBJ2-5, with D possibly TRBD2 on 7 matching bases. Germline values: CDR1 MNHNS, CDR2 SASEGT. The V end was cut by 11 bases, the J end by 2 bases, with 15 bases between. CDR3 length: 13 amino acids. The CDR3 DNA sequence: TGTGCCGGGAGGGGGACACCACAAGAGACCCAGTACTTC. Translation gives CAGRGTPQETQYF.

This rearrangement joins TRBV5-4 to TRBJ2-1; D remains ambiguous. From germline, CDR1 is SGHNT and CDR2 YYREEE (reference sequence). The V and J ends lost 8 bases and 2 bases respectively, with 14 bases between them. There are 14 residues in the CDR3. In DNA, the CDR3 is TGTGCCAGTCATATTCCTGCGGCCTACAATGAGCAGTTCTTC. Its translation is CASHIPAAYNEQFF.

The V gene is TRBV5-1, the J gene TRBJ2-2; a weak D match, TRBD1 (6 bases). V shed 4 bases and J shed 4 bases, with 17 bases lying between them. CDR1 and CDR2 from the germline V gene are SGHRS and YFSETQ. The CDR3 loop spans 16 amino acids. The CDR3 coding sequence is TGCGCCAGCAGCACACTGACCGGGACACCCACCGGGGAGCTGTTTTTT. It translates to CASSTLTGTPTGELFF.

J is TRBJ2-5 and V is TRBV6-6; D perhaps matches TRBD1 (6 bases). The germline CDR1 and CDR2 sequences are MNHNY and SVGAGI (reference sequence). This CDR3 has 16 amino acids. Trimming shortened V by 5 bases and J by 4 bases, and 20 bases separated the two germline ends. The CDR3 region is CASSTRGRGGRETQYF. The CDR3, as DNA: TGTGCCAGCAGTACCCGTGGCAGGGGTGGACGAGAGACCCAGTACTTC.

As to this clone: A junction end diverges from the germline sequence, so it may reflect a read error. The V and J genes are TRBV7-9 and TRBJ2-6; D may be TRBD1 (6 bases). The CDR3 runs to 15 residues. Germline V gives CDR1 SEHNR, CDR2 FQNEAQ (reference sequence). CDR3 sequence (DNA): TGTGCCAGCAGCTTACTTCTAGATCAGGGGAACGGCCTGACTTTC. The encoded protein is CASSLLLDQGNGLTF.

The chain employs TRBV19 and TRBJ2-3, with TRBD2 identical over 11 bases. J gave up 3 bases and V 8 bases, and 7 bases lay outside the gene matches. The V gene's germline CDR1 is LNHDA and CDR2 SQIVND (reference sequence). The CDR3 consists of 15 residues. The CDR3, as DNA: TGTGCCAGTTGCGAGGGACTAGCGGCTACAGATACGCAGTATTTT. It encodes CASCEGLAATDTQYF.

This chain connects TRBV30 to TRBJ2-3; 10 bases fit TRBD2. The germline gives CDR1 GTSNPN, CDR2 SVGIG (reference sequence). CDR3 length: 15 amino acids. Germline trimming cut 0 bases from V and 3 bases from J; bases unmatched to any gene: 3. CDR3 residues: CAWSVLAGITDTQYF. The CDR3 nucleotides read TGTGCCTGGAGTGTACTAGCGGGGATTACAGATACGCAGTATTTT.

The chain uses TRBV6-5 and TRBJ2-7, with D possibly being TRBD2 (6 bases). The germline V and J ends were trimmed by 0 bases and 6 bases, with 12 bases remaining between them. Germline V CDR1 and CDR2: MNHEY, SVGAGI. The CDR3 covers 14 residues. CDR3 sequence: CASSYSSEGGEQYF. Written as DNA, the CDR3 is TGTGCCAGCAGTTACTCGTCGGAGGGAGGCGAGCAGTACTTC.

This chain links TRBV19 with TRBJ1-5; 8 nucleotides match TRBD1. The CDR3 loop spans 16 amino acids. Losses at the gene ends were 11 bases for V and 2 bases for J; bases not matched to a gene: 14. Germline V gene lookup returns CDR1 LNHDA and CDR2 SQIVND (reference sequence). CDR3 sequence (DNA): TGTGCCGCAGGCGTACTGACAGGGGTAGGCAATCAGCCCCAGCATTTT. It is translated as CAAGVLTGVGNQPQHF. Variable domain in full (rest from reference TRBV19 and TRBJ1-5): DGGITQSPKYLFRKEGQNVTLSCEQNLNHDAMYWYRQDPGQGLRLIYYSQIVNDFQKGDIAEGYSVSREKKESFPLTVTSAQKNPTAFYLCAAGVLTGVGNQPQHFGDGTRLSIL.

In its sample, this clone was seen a few times. The chain links TRBV5-4 to TRBJ1-1, with 8 nucleotides matching TRBD1. The CDR3 totals 14 residues. J was trimmed by 3 bases and V by 4 bases; bases with no gene match: 5. Germline lookup yields CDR1 SGHNT and CDR2 YYREEE (reference sequence). CDR3 amino acids: CASSRTGLDTEAFF. The CDR3 DNA reads TGTGCCAGCAGCCGGACAGGGTTGGACACTGAAGCTTTCTTT.

This clone was observed a few times. The V and J genes are TRBV28 and TRBJ2-7, with 8 bases aligning to TRBD1. There are 15 residues in the CDR3. V lost 4 bases and J lost 5; bases outside the gene matches: 10. Germline lookup yields CDR1 MDHEN and CDR2 SYDVKM. CDR3 sequence: CASSSPHGQGHEQYF. The CDR3, as DNA: TGTGCCAGCAGTTCGCCCCACGGACAGGGCCACGAGCAGTACTTC.

V gene TRBV30 combines with J gene TRBJ1-1; the D gene is possibly TRBD1 (5 bases). The ends were cut back, 5 bases at V and 4 bases at J, with 20 bases in the middle. Germline V gene lookup returns CDR1 GTSNPN and CDR2 SVGIG (reference sequence). The CDR3 has 15 amino acids. CDR3 DNA: TGTGCCTGGGGCTATTCCATCACAGGATCCACTGAAGCTTTCTTT. Amino acids: CAWGYSITGSTEAFF.